This T cell receptor (beta chain) was sequenced in a study of cytomegalovirus exposure and HLA in healthy donors. Turning to the study itself: Around 76% of several hundred genotyped donors fell in the Caucasian-associated ancestry cluster. Overall study results and limits: Upon later analysis, HLA-associated TCR beta chains proved more clonally expanded than other, equally common chains. A few chains tied to CMV proved CMV antigen-specific in vitro. The only immune exposure information that was available was CMV serostatus.

Note on this clone: Its antigen is currently unknown.

It was with 60 Vbeta and 13 Jbeta primers that the PCR ran. TCRdb keeps only in-frame clones here, not all; method: immunoSEQ multiplex PCR. The table has about 150,000 clones, around 84% seen once. From germline, CDR1 is MNHNS and CDR2 SASEGT. The CDR3 has 17 residues. J was trimmed by 6 bases and V by 4 bases; bases with no gene match: 13. The chain employs TRBV6-1 and TRBJ2-7; 12 bases are shared with TRBD2. The clonotype originates from a boy aged 2-9 years in good health and CMV-seronegative. Sequencing input: PBMCs. The CDR3 coding sequence is TGTGCCAGCAGTGGACTAGCGGGGGCCCGTGTGACGTTCGAGCAGTACTTC. Protein sequence: CASSGLAGARVTFEQYF.